The following is a T cell receptor (beta chain) sequence with its context. These data come from a study of shared clonotypes between healthy human individuals. Each replicate PCR on the sorted subsets used approximately 200 ng DNA (about 30,000 T cell genomes). In the original analysis: Sequence data from immunoSEQ were junction-only and lacked quality scores; consequently, filtering differed. TCRdb's copy holds only in-frame clones and misses some; the assay was immunoSEQ multiplex PCR. Clone size and the V and J calls come from that table; the DNA yielded D and trimming. The sample holds approximately 1,500,000 clones, about 96% seen once. Trimming took 5 bases from V and 2 from J; bases not matched to a gene: 7. In germline, CDR1 is SGHRS, CDR2 YFSETQ. This CDR3 is built from 15 residues.

The gene calls are TRBV5-1 and TRBJ2-3; 8 bases are a match to TRBD2. The sample taken for sequencing was naive CD4+ T cells sorted from blood. The sample's subset: CD45RA+ positively selected. This TCR was recovered from a man aged 25 to 45 in good health. CDR3 nucleotide sequence: TGCGCCAGCAGAAGGCAACTAGCGGCCACAGATACGCAGTATTTT. It yields the protein CASRRQLAATDTQYF.